This T cell receptor (beta chain) was identified during a study of identical twins. This clonotype was picked up many times. Its cognate antigen is unknown. The V end was cut by 5 bases, the J end by 5 bases, with 10 bases between. Germline lookup yields CDR1 SQVTM and CDR2 ANQGSEA. The CDR3 contains 12 residues. MiXCR, applied by TCRdb to the 5' RACE reads, yields one record per CDR3 protein. The data show around 680,000 distinct CDR3 sequences, with under 9% seen just once and 0.98% held by the top ten. Whole-study findings and limits: The authors noted that invariant MAIT and iNKT cells could partly confound zero-insertion analyses. Twin-shared out-of-frame alpha sequences were enriched for low generation probability. Insertions were reduced in abundant cord blood beta clonotypes but not in memory repertoires.

The same data also contributed to another study, on yellow fever vaccine responses in identical twins.

The V gene is TRBV29-1, the J gene TRBJ2-1, with D perhaps matching TRBD1 (6 bases). The sequence was collected from a woman aged 18 to 35 in good health. The specimen was PBMCs. The CDR3 DNA follows: TGCAGCGTTTGGGACAACAACAATGAGCAGTTCTTC. Its protein product is CSVWDNNNEQFF.